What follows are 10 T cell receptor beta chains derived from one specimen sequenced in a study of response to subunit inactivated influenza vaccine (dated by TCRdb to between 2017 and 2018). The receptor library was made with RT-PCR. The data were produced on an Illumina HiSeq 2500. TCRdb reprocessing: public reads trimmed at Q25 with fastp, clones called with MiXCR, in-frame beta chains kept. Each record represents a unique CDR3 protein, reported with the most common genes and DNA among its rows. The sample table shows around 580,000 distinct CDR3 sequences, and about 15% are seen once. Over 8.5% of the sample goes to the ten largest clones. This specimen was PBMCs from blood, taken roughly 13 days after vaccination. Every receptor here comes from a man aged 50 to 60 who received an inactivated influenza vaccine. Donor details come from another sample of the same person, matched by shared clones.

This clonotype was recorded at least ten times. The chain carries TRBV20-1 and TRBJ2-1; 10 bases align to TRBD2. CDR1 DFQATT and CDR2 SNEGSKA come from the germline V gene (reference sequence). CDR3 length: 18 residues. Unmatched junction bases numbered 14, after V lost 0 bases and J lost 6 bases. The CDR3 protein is CSARDHSRTSGVFNEQFF. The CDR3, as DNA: TGCAGTGCTAGAGATCATTCCCGAACTAGCGGGGTCTTCAATGAGCAGTTCTTC.

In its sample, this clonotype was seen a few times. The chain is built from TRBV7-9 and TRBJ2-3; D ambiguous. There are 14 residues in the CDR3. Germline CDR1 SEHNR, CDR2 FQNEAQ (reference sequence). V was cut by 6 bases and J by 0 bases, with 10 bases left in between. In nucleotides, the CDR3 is TGTGCCAGCAGGAGCCCCCGGAGCACAGATACGCAGTATTTT. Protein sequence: CASRSPRSTDTQYF.

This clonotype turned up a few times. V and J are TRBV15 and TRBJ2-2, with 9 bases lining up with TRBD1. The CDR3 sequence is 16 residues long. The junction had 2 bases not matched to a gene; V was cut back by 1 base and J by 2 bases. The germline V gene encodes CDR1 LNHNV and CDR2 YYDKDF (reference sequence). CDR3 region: CATSRGGQGNTGELFF. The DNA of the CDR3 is TGTGCCACCAGCAGAGGGGGACAGGGCAACACCGGGGAGCTGTTTTTT.

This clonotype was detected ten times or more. The CDR3 DNA reads TGCGCCAGCAGCTTGCAGGGACAGGCCGGAGAAGCTTTCTTT. It is translated as CASSLQGQAGEAFF. The chain uses TRBV5-1 and TRBJ1-1, with 8 nucleotides matching TRBD1. Germline V lookup: CDR1 SGHRS, CDR2 YFSETQ. V was clipped by 1 base and J by 8 bases; unmatched bases: 7. The CDR3 consists of 14 residues.

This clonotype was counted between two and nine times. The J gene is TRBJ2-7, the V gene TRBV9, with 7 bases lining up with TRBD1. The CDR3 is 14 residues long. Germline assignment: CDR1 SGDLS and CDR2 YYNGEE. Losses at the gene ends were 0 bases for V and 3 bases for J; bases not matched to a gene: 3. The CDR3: CASSVGSGGYEQYF. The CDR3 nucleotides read TGTGCCAGCAGCGTAGGATCAGGGGGCTACGAGCAGTACTTC.

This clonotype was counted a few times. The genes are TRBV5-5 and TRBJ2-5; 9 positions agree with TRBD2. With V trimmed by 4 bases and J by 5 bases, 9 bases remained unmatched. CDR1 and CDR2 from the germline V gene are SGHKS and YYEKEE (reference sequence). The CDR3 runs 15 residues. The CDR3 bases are TGTGCCAGCAGCCCTCTAGCGGGAATCCCCGAGACCCAGTACTTC. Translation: CASSPLAGIPETQYF.

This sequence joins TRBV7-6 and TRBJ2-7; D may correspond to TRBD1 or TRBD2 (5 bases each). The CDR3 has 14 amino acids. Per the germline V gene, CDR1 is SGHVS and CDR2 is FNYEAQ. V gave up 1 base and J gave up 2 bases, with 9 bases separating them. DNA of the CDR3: TGTGCCAGCAGCTTAGGGGACGGAACCTACGAGCAGTACTTC. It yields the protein CASSLGDGTYEQYF.

The CDR3 region has the DNA TGCAGTGCTAGGGGACAATATAGCGGGGGGGCCCCGTTCTTC. It encodes CSARGQYSGGAPFF. The rearrangement uses TRBV20-1 and TRBJ2-1, with TRBD2 matching 11 bases. The CDR3 is 14 amino acids. Germline V gene lookup returns CDR1 DFQATT and CDR2 SNEGSKA (reference sequence). Trimming removed 3 bases from V and 15 bases from J; junction bases left unmatched: 13.

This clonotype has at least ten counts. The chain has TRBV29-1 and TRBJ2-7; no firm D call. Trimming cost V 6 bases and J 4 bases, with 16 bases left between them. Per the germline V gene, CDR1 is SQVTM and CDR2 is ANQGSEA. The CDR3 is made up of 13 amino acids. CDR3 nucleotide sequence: TGCAGCGTCCGGGCCGCGGATCGATACGAGCAGTACTTC. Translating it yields CSVRAADRYEQYF.

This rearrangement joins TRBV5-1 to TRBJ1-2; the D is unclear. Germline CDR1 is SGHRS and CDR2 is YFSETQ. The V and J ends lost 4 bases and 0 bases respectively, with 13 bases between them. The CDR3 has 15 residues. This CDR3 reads CASSPSGGTNYGYTF. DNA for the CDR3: TGCGCCAGCAGCCCCTCGGGAGGGACTAACTATGGCTACACCTTC.